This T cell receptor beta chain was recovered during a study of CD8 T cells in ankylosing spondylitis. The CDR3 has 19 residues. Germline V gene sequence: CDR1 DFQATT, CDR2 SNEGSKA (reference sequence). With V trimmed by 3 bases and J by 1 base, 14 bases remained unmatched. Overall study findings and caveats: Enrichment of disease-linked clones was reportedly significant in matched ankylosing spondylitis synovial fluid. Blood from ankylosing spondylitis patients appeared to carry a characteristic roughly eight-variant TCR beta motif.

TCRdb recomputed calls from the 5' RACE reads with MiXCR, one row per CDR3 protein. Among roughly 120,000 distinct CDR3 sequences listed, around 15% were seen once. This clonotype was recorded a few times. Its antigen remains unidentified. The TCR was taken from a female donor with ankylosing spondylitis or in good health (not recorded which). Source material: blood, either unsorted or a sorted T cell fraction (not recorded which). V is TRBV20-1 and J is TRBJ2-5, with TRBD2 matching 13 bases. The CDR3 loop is CSARVFGTSGKRSQETQYF. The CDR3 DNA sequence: TGCAGTGCTAGGGTTTTTGGGACTAGCGGGAAAAGAAGCCAAGAGACCCAGTACTTC.